What follows are 20 T cell receptor beta chains derived from one specimen sequenced in a study of shared clonotypes between healthy human individuals. Sequencing used immunoSEQ multiplex PCR; TCRdb keeps in-frame clones, though not all of them. The repertoire has over a million clones, 75% of them found once; the top ten carry around 1.4%. The specimen sequenced was memory CD4+ T cells sorted from blood. The subset here: CD45RA-negative fraction. These receptors were obtained from a young man in good health.

The genes are TRBV30 and TRBJ1-5, with D possibly being TRBD1 (6 bases). This CDR3 has 15 residues. The germline gives CDR1 GTSNPN, CDR2 SVGIG (reference sequence). Trimming removed 4 bases from V and 6 bases from J, with 19 bases in between. CDR3 bases: TGTGCCTGGACTGAGACGACAGGTAGAGGTCAGCCCCAGCATTTT. Encoded protein: CAWTETTGRGQPQHF. Supplemented by reference TRBV30 and TRBJ1-5, the full variable domain reads SQTIHQWPATLVQPVGSPLSLECTVEGTSNPNLYWYRQAAGRGLQLLFYSVGIGQISSEVPQNLSASRPQDRQFILSSKKLLLSDSGFYLCAWTETTGRGQPQHFGDGTRLSIL.

The chain combines TRBV7-8 with TRBJ1-2, with TRBD1 identical over 8 bases. CDR3 length: 13 residues. Germline V gene data show CDR1 as SGHVS and CDR2 as FQNEAQ. The V and J ends lost 5 bases and 8 bases, in that order; junction bases with no gene match: 7. CDR3 sequence (DNA): TGTGCCAGCAGCGCGGGACAGGCCAGGGGCTACACCTTC. It is translated as CASSAGQARGYTF.

The chain employs TRBV5-4 and TRBJ1-4; no definite D call. The CDR3 is 13 residues long. Trimming removed 5 bases at V and 0 bases at J, with 5 bases between. Per germline, CDR1 SGHNT and CDR2 YYREEE (reference sequence). The CDR3, as DNA: TGTGCCAGCAGTGGAGCAACTAATGAAAAACTGTTTTTT. Protein product: CASSGATNEKLFF.

V and J are TRBV10-3 and TRBJ2-2, with 10 bases aligning to TRBD1. This CDR3 comprises 15 residues. Germline lookup yields CDR1 ENHRY and CDR2 SYGVKD. V lost 5 bases and J lost 5; bases outside the gene matches: 5. CDR3 amino acids: CAISTGTGETGELFF. DNA for the CDR3: TGTGCCATCAGTACCGGGACAGGGGAAACCGGGGAGCTGTTTTTT.

The chain employs TRBV21-1 and TRBJ1-6; the tabulated D call, TRBD1, remains unverified against the DNA. TRBV21-1 is labeled a pseudogene. The CDR3 length is 16 residues. The CDR3 reads CASSTLRDSYRSPLHF. CDR3 in DNA: TGTGCCAGCAGCACCCTTCGGGACAGCTATCGCTCACCCCTCCACTTT.

This clone was observed a handful of times. This sequence joins TRBV5-6 and TRBJ2-3; 14 nucleotides agree with TRBD2. Per germline, CDR1 SGHDT and CDR2 YYEEEE. Trimming took 3 bases from V and 2 from J; bases not matched to a gene: 5. The CDR3 loop spans 17 amino acids. CDR3: CASSSLTSGRATDTQYF. The CDR3 nucleotides read TGTGCCAGCAGCTCTTTGACTAGCGGGAGGGCCACAGATACGCAGTATTTT.

The gene calls are TRBV19 and TRBJ2-7, with D perhaps TRBD1 or TRBD2 (7 bases each). V shed 5 bases and J shed 4 bases, with 15 bases lying between them. Germline loops: CDR1 LNHDA, CDR2 SQIVND (reference sequence). The length of the CDR3 is 14 residues. The chain's CDR3 is CASSRGGQFYEQYF. The CDR3 nucleotides read TGTGCCAGTAGTCGCGGGGGACAGTTTTACGAGCAGTACTTC.

The chain joins TRBV5-5 to TRBJ1-6; D remains ambiguous. Germline V gives CDR1 SGHKS, CDR2 YYEKEE (reference sequence). V was shortened by 0 bases and J by 7 bases, with 11 bases between the two germline ends. The CDR3 totals 15 residues. CDR3 sequence reads: CASSLDRRVNSPLHF. CDR3 bases: TGTGCCAGCAGCTTGGATCGACGTGTGAATTCACCCCTCCACTTT.

Only one count was recorded for this clone. This chain uses TRBV6-1 with TRBJ1-2; perhaps TRBD1 as D (5 bases). Trimming removed 7 bases from V and 4 bases from J, with 13 bases in between. The length of the CDR3 is 13 residues. Germline V CDR1 and CDR2: MNHNS, SASEGT. Here the CDR3 DNA reads TGTGCCAGCATTCGGGGGGGAGGCTATGGCTACACCTTC. It codes for CASIRGGGYGYTF.

The chain carries TRBV6-1 and TRBJ2-7, with 7 bases identical to TRBD2. V lost 6 bases to trimming and J lost 4 bases; unmatched junction nucleotides: 9. From germline, CDR1 is MNHNS and CDR2 SASEGT. The CDR3 loop spans 14 amino acids. CDR3 sequence reads: CASSREWREYEQYF. CDR3 DNA: TGTGCCAGCAGCAGGGAGTGGCGGGAGTACGAGCAGTACTTC.

This chain connects TRBV6-5 to TRBJ2-4; maybe TRBD1 (5 bases). The V gene lost 8 bases and the J gene lost 4 bases, with 15 bases spanning the gap. There are 14 residues in the CDR3. Germline-derived CDR1 and CDR2 are MNHEY and SVGAGI. This CDR3 is CASGHPTMKNIQYF. DNA of the CDR3: TGTGCCAGCGGACACCCCACGATGAAAAACATTCAGTACTTC.

The chain recombines TRBV27 with TRBJ2-1; D is ambiguous. Germline loops: CDR1 MNHEY, CDR2 SMNVEV (reference sequence). Trimming pared 6 bases from V and 6 bases from J, leaving 15 bases between. The CDR3 totals 14 residues. The chain's CDR3 is CASRGRFFGNEQFF. The CDR3 DNA is TGTGCCAGCAGGGGCAGGTTTTTCGGCAATGAGCAGTTCTTC.

V is TRBV12-5 and J is TRBJ1-6; D ambiguous. The V gene's germline CDR1 is LGHNT and CDR2 FRNRAP. CDR3 length: 12 amino acids. Trimming took off 1 base at V and 13 bases at J, with 8 bases between the two ends. In DNA, the CDR3 is TGTGCTAGTGGTTTGGCCGCCGGGCCCCTCCACTTT. This encodes CASGLAAGPLHF. Full variable domain (rest looked up from reference TRBV12-5 and TRBJ1-6): DARVTQTPRHKVTEMGQEVTMRCQPILGHNTVFWYRQTMMQGLELLAYFRNRAPLDDSGMPKDRFSAEMPDATLATLKIQPSEPRDSAVYFCASGLAAGPLHFGNGTRLTVT.

V is TRBV13 and J is TRBJ2-7; D not certain. This CDR3 comprises 13 residues. The V end lost 5 bases, the J end lost 6 bases, and 14 bases lay between the germline ends. From germline, CDR1 is PRHDT and CDR2 FYEKMQ (reference sequence). The CDR3 DNA reads as TGTGCCAGCAGCGGGCAGTGGGTTGGCGAGCAGTACTTC. This gives the protein CASSGQWVGEQYF.

The CDR3 sequence: CASSNDRRETQYF. The CDR3 region has the DNA TGTGCCAGCAGCAATGACAGGAGGGAGACCCAGTACTTC. The chain employs TRBV7-8 and TRBJ2-5; D might be TRBD1 (6 bases). Germline V lookup: CDR1 SGHVS, CDR2 FQNEAQ. V was cut by 5 bases and J by 5 bases, with 12 bases left in between. The CDR3 loop spans 13 amino acids.

The chain recombines TRBV19 with TRBJ1-1, with 9 nucleotides matching TRBD1. V gave up 3 bases and J gave up 10 bases; unmatched junction bases: 12. In germline, CDR1 is LNHDA, CDR2 SQIVND (reference sequence). CDR3 size: 15 residues. CDR3 amino acids: CASSILPGQGWGAFF. CDR3 sequence (DNA): TGTGCCAGTAGTATCCTTCCGGGACAGGGATGGGGAGCTTTCTTT.

Turning to this clone: Other nucleotide sequences from this sample produce the same CDR3. J is TRBJ1-4 and V is TRBV5-1, with D tentatively TRBD1 (6 bases). CDR3 length: 14 residues. The V gene's germline CDR1 is SGHRS and CDR2 YFSETQ. V dropped 5 bases and J dropped 2 bases, with 10 bases sitting between them. CDR3 region: CASSSQGTNEKLFF. CDR3 bases: TGCGCCAGCAGTTCCCAGGGGACTAATGAAAAACTGTTTTTT.

CDR3 sequence (DNA): TGTGCCAGCAGTTGGGGGGCCACTGAAGCTTTCTTT. Translated, it gives CASSWGATEAFF. The chain is built from TRBV5-6 and TRBJ1-1; D may be TRBD1 (6 bases). There are 12 residues in the CDR3. Trimming removed 5 bases from V and 4 bases from J, with 9 bases in between. Per germline, CDR1 SGHDT and CDR2 YYEEEE.

The chain couples TRBV9 to TRBJ2-5; 7 bases line up with TRBD1. Germline CDR1 and CDR2: SGDLS and YYNGEE. This CDR3 has 15 amino acids. With 0 bases clipped from V and 1 base from J, the junction kept 3 bases outside the gene matches. The CDR3 reads CASSVAGTAQETQYF. The CDR3 bases are TGTGCCAGCAGCGTAGCTGGGACAGCCCAAGAGACCCAGTACTTC.

The chain is built from TRBV6-4 and TRBJ2-1; D is unclear. CDR1 is MRHNA and CDR2 is SNTAGT in the germline V gene. Trimming shortened V by 0 bases and J by 0 bases, and 12 bases separated the two germline ends. CDR3 length: 17 residues. CDR3 nucleotide sequence: TGTGCCAGCAGTGACTCGTTTCGATCCAGCTCCTACAATGAGCAGTTCTTC. It encodes CASSDSFRSSSYNEQFF.